The subject of this entry is one T cell receptor beta chain. This clone has just a few counts. It has no known antigen specificity. Base-call qualities are not available, and no considerably larger clone is one nucleotide away. This sample was taken from a study of T cell responses to AZD1222 COVID-19 vaccine (dated by TCRdb to the early 2020s). Regarding the complete study: TCR sequencing covered some 240 trial participants: 207 given two doses of AZD1222 and some 25 given two doses of MenACWY control vaccine. Trial participants were enrolled by age into 18-55, 56-69 and 70-plus year subgroups, with approximately 150, 30 and 60 TCR-sequenced participants respectively.

From the germline V gene (reference sequence), CDR1 is SGHNT and CDR2 is YYREEE. Including the terminal cysteine and phenylalanine, the CDR3 comprises 15 residues. The read is trimmed to its CDR3 DNA, 45 bases read in frame from base 1. At the junction V is shortened by 0 bases and J by 1 base, with 8 bases in between. General findings and caveats noted by the study authors: Reportedly, almost half of the unique spike-specific TCRs recognized epitopes lying outside the regions that are mutated in the B.1.351 and B.1.1.7 variants. Most participants were white British and females outnumbered males, and the authors suggested that clonal diversity may have been underestimated. A significant rise in spike-specific TCR breadth and depth was observed after two AZD1222 doses relative to day 0 and relative to MenACWY recipients. In the small 56-69-year group, the increase in depth fell short of significance, most likely because of low power. Conclusions about previously exposed vaccinees are limited, since just a handful of AZD1222 recipients were seropositive for SARS-CoV-2 at baseline. The vaccine-associated CD4 TCRs covered the entire spike protein, and the dominant responses fell in regions 160-218 and 743-854. Because no day 14 peak-response samples were available, repertoires were characterized only after the peak T cell response.

The sample's time point label is to be understood as: about 28 days (+/-7) after the second vaccine dose. Because spike-specific TCR depth and breadth did not differ between the two schedules, AZD1222 recipients who got a second dose at roughly 4 weeks were pooled with those who got a second dose at roughly 12 weeks. Vaccinee samples came from UK trials COV001 and COV002, including a single-blind randomized controlled phase 2/3 trial of AZD1222 (ChAdOx1 nCoV-19) in healthy adults. Trial participant PBMC samples were collected at day 0 and day 28 after the second dose for TCRbeta chain sequencing. The CDR3 regions of human TCRbeta chains were subjected to immunosequencing. Per the source publication's procedure: TCRs in the repertoires were matched against a reference library of SARS-CoV-2-specific TCRs that had been generated with the MIRA antigen-specificity platform. Breadth was defined as the fraction of unique TCRs that were SARS-CoV-2-associated, and depth was defined as the fraction of total T cells that were SARS-CoV-2-associated. Using the MIRA data, every spike-specific TCR was mapped to the spike region that the TCR reacted to and assigned to either a CD4 or a CD8 class. Log10-transformed breadth and depth values were compared by one-way ANOVA with Sidak's multiple comparisons tests. As stored in TCRdb, this immuneACCESS dataset retains in-frame rearrangements with V and J assigned. A fraction of the clones does not appear; measured against another copy, unresolved V genes explain less than half of the discrepancy, and the remainder lacks a known reason. That table is the source of V, J and clone size, and D and trimming were worked out from the DNA. This sample comprises more than 85,000 clones, roughly 89% of them detected only once. The top ten constitute more than 40% of the sample.

Here the sequenced sample was peripheral blood, taken 28 days after the second AZD1222 dose. This receptor was taken from an adult who received the AZD1222 COVID-19 vaccine. Recombination joined TRBV5-4 with TRBJ2-1, with TRBD1 tentatively as D gene (5 bases match). The CDR3 corresponds to CASSLDQGSYNEQFF. The sequence in DNA is TGTGCCAGCAGCTTGGACCAGGGTTCCTACAATGAGCAGTTCTTC. Extended through the reference TRBV5-4 and TRBJ2-1 proteins, this CDR3 yields the full variable domain: ETGVTQSPTHLIKTRGQQVTLRCSSQSGHNTVSWYQQALGQGPQFIFQYYREEENGRGNFPPRFSGLQFPNYSSELNVNALELDDSALYLCASSLDQGSYNEQFFGPGTRLTVL.